The clone carrying this T cell receptor (beta chain) was recorded at least ten times. Its target is not known. The data were taken from a study of regulatory T cells in long-lasting Graves disease. The time point is: newly diagnosed GD, antithyroid drugs for less than 3 months. Making the TCR library involved RNA that had been extracted from PBMCs. With EDTA tubes as the receptacles, about 9.2 milliliters of peripheral blood were drawn. This CDR3 comprises 14 residues. V was clipped by 3 bases and J by 7 bases; unmatched bases: 6. Germline loops: CDR1 MNHEY, CDR2 SVGAGI. TCR beta libraries were built with iRepertoire HTBI primers and Arm-PCR of CDR3 regions. Per the original data handling: The samples yielded fewer than 75 TRBV and 13 to 15 TRBJ segments. Each CDR3 protein gets one entry after TCRdb re-called the multiplex PCR reads with MiXCR. The V and J calls were not made by the authors but by TCRdb's processing. Among some 460,000 distinct CDR3 sequences, about a sixth were seen once, and the ten largest hold roughly an eighth.

The study, taken as a whole, reports: Thyroid tissue went unstudied; only peripheral blood was examined.

This same sample was also part of a study on T cells in Graves' hyperthyroidism and ophthalmopathy.

The sample here was peripheral blood mononuclear cells (PBMCs), taken at new diagnosis, from a patient treated with antithyroid drugs. This clonotype originated in a man aged 40-55 years with Graves disease. The rearrangement links TRBV6-5 to TRBJ1-2, with 9 bases matching TRBD1. CDR3 DNA sequence: TGTGCCAGCAGTTATACAGGGGGCGCGACTGGCTACACCTTC. Amino acid sequence: CASSYTGGATGYTF.